This entry concerns a single TCR beta chain. Naive CD8 populations comprised CD45RO-negative cells positively selected for CCR7, excluding terminally differentiated effector memory CD45RA+ cells. Germline lookup yields CDR1 SNHLY and CDR2 FYNNEI. V gave up 7 bases and J gave up 3 bases, with 15 bases separating them. This CDR3 has 15 amino acids. The source of the sample is a study of shared clonotypes between healthy human individuals. Data came from immunoSEQ multiplex PCR; TCRdb stores just in-frame clones and leaves some out. The sample gives about 2.1 million clones, roughly 93% of which show up once; over 1.5% is in the top ten.

The TCR originated in a man between 18 and 29 years old in good health. Some clones in this sample may be carry-over from other donors' samples. The gene calls are TRBV2 and TRBJ1-4; unclear D gene. Sequences were obtained from naive CD8+ T cells from PBMCs. CDR3 sequence: CASMMLRSANEKLFF. The CDR3 nucleotides read TGTGCCAGCATGATGTTGCGTTCGGCTAATGAAAAACTGTTTTTT.